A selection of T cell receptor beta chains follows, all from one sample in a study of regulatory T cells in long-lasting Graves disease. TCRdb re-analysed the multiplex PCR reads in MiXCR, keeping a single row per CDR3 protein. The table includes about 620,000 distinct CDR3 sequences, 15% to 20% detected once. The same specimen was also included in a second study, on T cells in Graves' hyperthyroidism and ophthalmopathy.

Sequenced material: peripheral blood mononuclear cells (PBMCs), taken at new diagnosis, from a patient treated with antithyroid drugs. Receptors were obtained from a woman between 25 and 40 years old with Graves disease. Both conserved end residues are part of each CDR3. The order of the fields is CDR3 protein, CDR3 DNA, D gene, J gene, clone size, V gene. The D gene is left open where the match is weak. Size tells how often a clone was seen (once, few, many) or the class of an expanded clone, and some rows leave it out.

cdr3_aa: CASSSGQVRSTDTQYF; cdr3_nt: TGTGCCAGTTCCAGTGGGCAGGTACGAAGCACAGATACGCAGTATTTT; d_call: NA; j_call: TRBJ2-3; clone_size: NA; v_call: TRBV19
cdr3_aa: CASKNGGKNEKLFF; cdr3_nt: TGTGCCAGCAAGAATGGGGGGAAAAATGAAAAACTGTTTTTT; d_call: NA; j_call: TRBJ1-4; clone_size: few; v_call: TRBV28
cdr3_aa: CASSGEQGNQPQHF; cdr3_nt: TGTGCCAGCAGCGGGGAACAGGGTAATCAGCCCCAGCATTTT; d_call: NA; j_call: TRBJ1-5; clone_size: many; v_call: TRBV6-1
cdr3_aa: CAWSGGFFGRVLVTQYF; cdr3_nt: TGTGCCTGGAGTGGAGGATTTTTCGGGAGGGTCCTAGTGACCCAGTACTTC; d_call: TRBD2; j_call: TRBJ2-5; clone_size: few; v_call: TRBV30
cdr3_aa: CASSLQAGVSNEQFF; cdr3_nt: TGTGCCAGCAGCTTGCAAGCGGGAGTAAGCAATGAGCAGTTCTTC; d_call: TRBD2; j_call: TRBJ2-1; clone_size: few; v_call: TRBV11-2
cdr3_aa: CASSPSPGGSYEQYF; cdr3_nt: TGTGCCAGTAGTCCAAGCCCTGGGGGGTCCTACGAGCAGTACTTC; d_call: NA; j_call: TRBJ2-7; clone_size: NA; v_call: TRBV19
cdr3_aa: CAGSEGGIGYTF; cdr3_nt: TGTGCCGGCAGTGAAGGGGGGATTGGCTACACCTTC; d_call: NA; j_call: TRBJ1-2; clone_size: NA; v_call: TRBV6-1
cdr3_aa: CASSTYRLERYNEQFF; cdr3_nt: TGTGCCAGCTCAACATACCGACTAGAGCGCTACAATGAGCAGTTCTTC; d_call: NA; j_call: TRBJ2-1; clone_size: NA; v_call: TRBV18
cdr3_aa: CASSLRDRDRNEQFF; cdr3_nt: TGTGCCAGCAGCCTGAGGGACAGGGACCGTAATGAGCAGTTCTTC; d_call: TRBD1; j_call: TRBJ2-1; clone_size: many; v_call: TRBV28
cdr3_aa: CASGLVLSRGLNTGELFF; cdr3_nt: TGTGCTAGTGGTTTGGTACTAAGTCGAGGACTAAACACCGGGGAGCTGTTTTTT; d_call: NA; j_call: TRBJ2-2; clone_size: many; v_call: TRBV12-5
cdr3_aa: CASSKETVYEQYF; cdr3_nt: TGTGCCAGCTCGAAGGAAACAGTTTACGAGCAGTACTTC; d_call: NA; j_call: TRBJ2-7; clone_size: NA; v_call: TRBV18
cdr3_aa: CASSSSGLGGELFF; cdr3_nt: TGCGCCAGCAGCTCATCGGGGCTCGGCGGGGAGCTGTTTTTT; d_call: NA; j_call: TRBJ2-2; clone_size: few; v_call: TRBV5-1
cdr3_aa: CASSRGQPMNTEAFF; cdr3_nt: TGTGCCAGCAGCCGAGGACAACCCATGAACACTGAAGCTTTCTTT; d_call: NA; j_call: TRBJ1-1; clone_size: many; v_call: TRBV3-1
cdr3_aa: CASSIDSSGSKNIQYF; cdr3_nt: TGTGCCAGTAGTATAGACTCTAGCGGGAGCAAAAACATTCAGTACTTC; d_call: TRBD2; j_call: TRBJ2-4; clone_size: NA; v_call: TRBV19
cdr3_aa: CASSQTRGGNEQFF; cdr3_nt: TGTGCCAGCAGCCAAACGCGGGGAGGCAATGAGCAGTTCTTC; d_call: NA; j_call: TRBJ2-1; clone_size: few; v_call: TRBV3-1
cdr3_aa: CASSYSTLAGGLYEQYF; cdr3_nt: TGTGCCAGCAGTTACTCTACACTAGCGGGAGGACTCTACGAGCAGTACTTC; d_call: TRBD2; j_call: TRBJ2-7; clone_size: many; v_call: TRBV6-2/TRBV6-3
cdr3_aa: CASSPLLASGSWEQYF; cdr3_nt: TGTGCCAGTAGCCCTCTCTTGGCTAGCGGCTCGTGGGAGCAGTACTTC; d_call: TRBD2; j_call: TRBJ2-7; clone_size: NA; v_call: TRBV19
cdr3_aa: CASSFGQGGKNEQFF; cdr3_nt: TGTGCCAGCAGTTTTGGACAGGGAGGGAAAAATGAGCAGTTCTTC; d_call: NA; j_call: TRBJ2-1; clone_size: few; v_call: TRBV6-5
cdr3_aa: CASSWTPGLKDEQYF; cdr3_nt: TGTGCCAGCAGCTGGACCCCGGGACTAAAGGACGAGCAGTACTTC; d_call: TRBD2; j_call: TRBJ2-7; clone_size: NA; v_call: TRBV7-9
cdr3_aa: CASRGTSFEQFF; cdr3_nt: TGCGCCAGCAGGGGGACTAGCTTCGAGCAGTTCTTC; d_call: TRBD2; j_call: TRBJ2-1; clone_size: NA; v_call: TRBV5-1
cdr3_aa: CASSLAQGNSPYEQYF; cdr3_nt: TGTGCCAGCAGCTTAGCTCAAGGTAACAGTCCCTACGAGCAGTACTTC; d_call: NA; j_call: TRBJ2-7; clone_size: NA; v_call: TRBV11-2
cdr3_aa: CASSPRDNLLNTGELFF; cdr3_nt: TGCGCCAGCAGCCCCCGGGACAACTTACTGAACACCGGGGAGCTGTTTTTT; d_call: NA; j_call: TRBJ2-2; clone_size: few; v_call: TRBV5-1
cdr3_aa: CASSFETGSSEAFF; cdr3_nt: TGTGCCAGCAGCTTCGAGACAGGGTCATCTGAAGCTTTCTTT; d_call: TRBD1; j_call: TRBJ1-1; clone_size: few; v_call: TRBV7-9
cdr3_aa: CASSFESGYSNQPQHF; cdr3_nt: TGTGCCAGCAGTTTTGAGTCCGGATATAGCAATCAGCCCCAGCATTTT; d_call: NA; j_call: TRBJ1-5; clone_size: many; v_call: TRBV28
cdr3_aa: CASSFRYSGAIQPQHF; cdr3_nt: TGTGCCAGCAGTTTTCGTTATTCGGGGGCGATTCAGCCCCAGCATTTT; d_call: NA; j_call: TRBJ1-5; clone_size: NA; v_call: TRBV28
cdr3_aa: CASSFVSGRFADTQYF; cdr3_nt: TGTGCCAGCAGTTTTGTTAGCGGGAGATTCGCAGATACGCAGTATTTT; d_call: TRBD2; j_call: TRBJ2-3; clone_size: NA; v_call: TRBV28
cdr3_aa: CAIMAPVSSGNTIYF; cdr3_nt: TGTGCCATCATGGCTCCCGTAAGCTCTGGAAACACCATATATTTT; d_call: NA; j_call: TRBJ1-3; clone_size: many; v_call: TRBV10-3
cdr3_aa: CSAGIHLYNEQFF; cdr3_nt: TGCAGTGCGGGGATCCACCTCTACAATGAGCAGTTCTTC; d_call: NA; j_call: TRBJ2-1; clone_size: few; v_call: TRBV20-1
cdr3_aa: CSAREGNGNQPQHF; cdr3_nt: TGCAGTGCTAGGGAGGGAAATGGCAATCAGCCCCAGCATTTT; d_call: NA; j_call: TRBJ1-5; clone_size: NA; v_call: TRBV20-1
cdr3_aa: CASLGTDQETQYF; cdr3_nt: TGTGCCAGCCTCGGGACAGACCAAGAGACCCAGTACTTC; d_call: TRBD1; j_call: TRBJ2-5; clone_size: many; v_call: TRBV7-9
cdr3_aa: CASSTFLRGTQYF; cdr3_nt: TGTGCCAGTAGTACCTTCCTCCGGGGGACCCAGTACTTC; d_call: NA; j_call: TRBJ2-5; clone_size: NA; v_call: TRBV19
cdr3_aa: CATNDWGQGNQETQYF; cdr3_nt: TGTGCCACCAATGATTGGGGACAGGGGAACCAAGAGACCCAGTACTTC; d_call: TRBD1; j_call: TRBJ2-5; clone_size: NA; v_call: TRBV24-1